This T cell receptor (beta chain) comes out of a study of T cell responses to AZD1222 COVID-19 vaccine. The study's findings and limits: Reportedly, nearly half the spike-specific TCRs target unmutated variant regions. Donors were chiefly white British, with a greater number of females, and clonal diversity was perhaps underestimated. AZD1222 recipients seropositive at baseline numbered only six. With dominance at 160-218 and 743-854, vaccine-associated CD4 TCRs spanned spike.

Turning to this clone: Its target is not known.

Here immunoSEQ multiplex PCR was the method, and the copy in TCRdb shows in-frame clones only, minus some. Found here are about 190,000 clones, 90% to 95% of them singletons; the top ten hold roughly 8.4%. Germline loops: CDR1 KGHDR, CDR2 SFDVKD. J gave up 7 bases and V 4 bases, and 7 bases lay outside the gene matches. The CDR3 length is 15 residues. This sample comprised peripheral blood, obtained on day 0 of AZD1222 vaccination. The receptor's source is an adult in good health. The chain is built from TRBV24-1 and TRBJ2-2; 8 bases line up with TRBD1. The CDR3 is CATSDPQGAGGELFF. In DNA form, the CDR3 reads TGTGCCACCAGTGACCCCCAGGGGGCGGGCGGGGAGCTGTTTTTT.